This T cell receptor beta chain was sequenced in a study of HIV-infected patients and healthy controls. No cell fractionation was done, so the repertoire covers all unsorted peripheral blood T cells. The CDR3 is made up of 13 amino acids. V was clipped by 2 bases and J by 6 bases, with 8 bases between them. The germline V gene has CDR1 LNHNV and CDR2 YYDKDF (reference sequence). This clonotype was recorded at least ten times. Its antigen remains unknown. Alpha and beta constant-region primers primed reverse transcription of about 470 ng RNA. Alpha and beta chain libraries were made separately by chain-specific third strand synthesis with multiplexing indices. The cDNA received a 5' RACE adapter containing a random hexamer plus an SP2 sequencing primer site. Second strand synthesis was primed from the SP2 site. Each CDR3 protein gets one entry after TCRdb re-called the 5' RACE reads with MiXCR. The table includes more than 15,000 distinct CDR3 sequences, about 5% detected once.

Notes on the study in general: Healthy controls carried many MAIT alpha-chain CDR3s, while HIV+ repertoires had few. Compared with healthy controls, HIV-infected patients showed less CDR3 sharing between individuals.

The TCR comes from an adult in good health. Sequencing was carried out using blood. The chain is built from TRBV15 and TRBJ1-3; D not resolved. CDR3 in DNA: TGTGCCACCAGCAGATCTGCGATAAACACCATATATTTT. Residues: CATSRSAINTIYF.